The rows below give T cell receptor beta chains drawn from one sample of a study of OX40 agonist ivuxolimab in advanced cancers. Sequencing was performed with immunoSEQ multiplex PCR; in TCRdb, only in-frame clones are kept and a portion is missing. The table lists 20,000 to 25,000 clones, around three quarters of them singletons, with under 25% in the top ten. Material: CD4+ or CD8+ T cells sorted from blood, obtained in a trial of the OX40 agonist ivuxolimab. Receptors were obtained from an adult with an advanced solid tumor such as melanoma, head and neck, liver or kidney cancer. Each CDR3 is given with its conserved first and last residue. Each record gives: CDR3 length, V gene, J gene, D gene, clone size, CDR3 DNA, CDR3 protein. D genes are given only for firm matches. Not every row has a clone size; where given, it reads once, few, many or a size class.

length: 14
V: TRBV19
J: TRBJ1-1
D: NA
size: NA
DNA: TGTGCCAGTAAACAGGGAGGACACCACACTGAAGCTTTCTTT
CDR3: CASKQGGHHTEAFF

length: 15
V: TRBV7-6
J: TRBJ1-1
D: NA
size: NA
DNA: TGTGCCAGCAGGGATACCGTCAAGGGTGGCACTGAAGCTTTCTTT
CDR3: CASRDTVKGGTEAFF

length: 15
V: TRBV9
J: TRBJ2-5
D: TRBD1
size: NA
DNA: TGTGCCAGCAGCGTAGAAAACAGGGGGATGGAGACCCAGTACTTC
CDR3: CASSVENRGMETQYF

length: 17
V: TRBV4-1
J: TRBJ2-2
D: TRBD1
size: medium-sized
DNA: TGCGCCAGCAGCCAAGCCTTTTTGACAGGGGACACCGGGGAGCTGTTTTTT
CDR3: CASSQAFLTGDTGELFF

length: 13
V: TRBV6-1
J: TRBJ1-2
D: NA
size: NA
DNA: TGTGCCAGCAGTTTCCACCAAGGGCGGGGCTACACCTTC
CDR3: CASSFHQGRGYTF

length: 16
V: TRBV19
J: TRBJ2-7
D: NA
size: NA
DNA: TGTGCCAGTAGTCCCAGGGGGGGAGCCCCCCTGTACGAGCAGTACTTC
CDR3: CASSPRGGAPLYEQYF

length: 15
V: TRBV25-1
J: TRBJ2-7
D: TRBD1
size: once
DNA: TGTGCCAGCAGTGTCCAGACAGGGTACGCCTACGAGCAGTACTTC
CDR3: CASSVQTGYAYEQYF

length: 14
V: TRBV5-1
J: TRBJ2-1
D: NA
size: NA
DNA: TGCGCCAGCAGCTTTATAAGGGGGTTAGGTGAGCAGTTCTTC
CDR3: CASSFIRGLGEQFF

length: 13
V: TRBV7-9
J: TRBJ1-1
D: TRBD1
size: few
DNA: TGTGCCGCCTCGACAGGGATGAACACTGAAGCTTTCTTT
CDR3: CAASTGMNTEAFF

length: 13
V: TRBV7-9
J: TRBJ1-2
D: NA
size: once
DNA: TGTGCCAGCAGCTTAGCGGCAGCCTATGGCTACACCTTC
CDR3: CASSLAAAYGYTF

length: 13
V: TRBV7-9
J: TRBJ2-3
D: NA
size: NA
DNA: TGTGCCAGCAGCTTAGCCTTAAAAGATACGCAGTATTTT
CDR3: CASSLALKDTQYF